A single sample gave rise to the 29 T cell receptor beta chains below, sequenced in a study of blood T cell repertoires in COVID-19. The data were produced by immunoSEQ multiplex PCR, yet TCRdb's version contains in-frame clones alone and is incomplete. The table lists fewer than 300,000 clones, approximately 81% of them singletons, with about 3.4% in the top ten. Sequencing used peripheral blood. All receptors derive from a woman under 30 with acute or convalescent COVID-19.

The chain is built from TRBV28 and TRBJ1-5; possibly TRBD1 for D (5 bases). Germline V lookup: CDR1 MDHEN, CDR2 SYDVKM. Trimming removed 6 bases from V and 1 base from J, with 13 bases in between. The CDR3 has 15 amino acids. The CDR3 sequence is CASSRTGLSNQPQHF. For the CDR3, the DNA is TGTGCCAGCAGCCGAACAGGTCTCAGCAATCAGCCCCAGCATTTT.

J is TRBJ2-1 and V is TRBV21-1; the DNA was not used to check the table's D call, TRBD2. TRBV21-1 is reported as a pseudogene. CDR3 size: 11 residues. The DNA of the CDR3 is TGTGCCAGCAGCCCAAATCCCCGGGAGTTCTTC. This translates into CASSPNPREFF.

The rearrangement uses TRBV20-1 and TRBJ2-7, with TRBD1 identical over 8 bases. V dropped 3 bases and J dropped 5; count of bases not matched to a gene: 3. Germline values: CDR1 DFQATT, CDR2 SNEGSKA (reference sequence). The CDR3 is 12 residues long. The CDR3 here is CSASTGGHEQYF. CDR3 in DNA: TGCAGTGCTAGTACAGGGGGTCACGAGCAGTACTTC.

This chain connects TRBV6-5 to TRBJ2-3; perhaps TRBD1 as D (8 bases). The CDR3 consists of 15 residues. In germline, CDR1 is MNHEY, CDR2 SVGAGI. The V end was cut by 4 bases, the J end by 6 bases, with 17 bases between. The CDR3 DNA reads as TGTGCCAGCAGTTCAGGGGGCGGGGGAAGGGATACGCAGTATTTT. Residues: CASSSGGGGRDTQYF.

This chain connects TRBV11-2 to TRBJ1-6; the D gene is possibly TRBD1 (6 bases). Between the trimmed V and J ends, which lost 5 bases and 7 bases, there was a span of 18 bases. The CDR3 spans 16 residues. The germline gives CDR1 SGHAT, CDR2 FQNNGV. The CDR3 spells CASSHMAQGSNSPLHF. CDR3 bases: TGTGCCAGCAGCCATATGGCACAGGGATCGAATTCACCCCTCCACTTT.

This clone was seen only once. The chain links TRBV5-6 to TRBJ2-1; D is perhaps TRBD2 (5 bases). The CDR3 consists of 13 residues. Trimming cost V 3 bases and J 8 bases, with 12 bases left between them. Germline V CDR1 and CDR2: SGHDT, YYEEEE. The CDR3 is CASSSVGADEQFF. CDR3 in DNA: TGTGCCAGCAGCTCCGTGGGAGCCGATGAGCAGTTCTTC.

The chain combines TRBV6-1 with TRBJ1-4, with 10 nucleotides matching TRBD1. The CDR3 loop spans 17 amino acids. Trimming took 1 base from V and 9 from J; bases not matched to a gene: 11. CDR1 and CDR2 (germline): MNHNS, SASEGT. CDR3 in amino acids: CASSEETGGDRAKKLFF. For the CDR3, the DNA is TGTGCCAGCAGTGAAGAGACAGGGGGCGACCGGGCGAAAAAACTGTTTTTT.

This clone was found once. The CDR3 DNA reads as TGTGCCAGCTCACCGGACAGAAAGATTATGAACACTGAAGCTTTCTTT. This gives the protein CASSPDRKIMNTEAFF. The chain carries TRBV18 and TRBJ1-1; tentative D call: TRBD1 (6 bases). There are 16 residues in the CDR3. Deletions cut 3 bases from V and 0 bases from J, with 14 bases between. The germline V gene has CDR1 KGHSH and CDR2 LQKENI. The variable domain in full, with the rest retrieved from reference TRBV18 and TRBJ1-1, is NAGVMQNPRHLVRRRGQEARLRCSPMKGHSHVYWYRQLPEEGLKFMVYLQKENIIDESGMPKERFSAEFPKEGPSILRIQQVVRGDSAAYFCASSPDRKIMNTEAFFGQGTRLTVV.

V is TRBV30 and J is TRBJ2-1; 9 bases are shared with TRBD2. CDR1 is GTSNPN and CDR2 is SVGIG in the germline V gene (reference sequence). The junction had 3 bases not matched to a gene; V was cut back by 3 bases and J by 6 bases. This CDR3 is built from 13 residues. CDR3 bases: TGTGCCTGGAGGCGGGAGGGAGGCAATGAGCAGTTCTTC. Protein: CAWRREGGNEQFF.

The chain is built from TRBV9 and TRBJ2-7, with TRBD2 matching over 8 bases. V dropped 0 bases and J dropped 4; count of bases not matched to a gene: 3. CDR3 length equals 14 residues. The germline V gene encodes CDR1 SGDLS and CDR2 YYNGEE. CDR3 in amino acids: CASSVASGSYEQYF. The CDR3 DNA follows: TGTGCCAGCAGCGTAGCGAGCGGGAGTTACGAGCAGTACTTC.

CDR3 sequence (DNA): TGTGCCAGCAGCCTTCTAGTCAATGAGCAGTTCTTC. This codes for CASSLLVNEQFF. The chain employs TRBV3-1 (or the pseudogene TRBV3-2) and TRBJ2-1; D ambiguous. The CDR3 has 12 residues. Germline V gene data show CDR1 as LGHDT and CDR2 as YNNKEL (reference sequence). V lost 4 bases and J 6 bases, leaving 7 bases between the germline ends.

The chain links TRBV19 to TRBJ1-1; D uncertain. The germline V and J ends were trimmed by 0 bases and 9 bases, with 20 bases remaining between them. Germline loops: CDR1 LNHDA, CDR2 SQIVND (reference sequence). The CDR3 runs 16 residues. The CDR3 nucleotides read TGTGCCAGTAGTATAGATCGGCCAGTCAACGCGGGGAAAGCTTTCTTT. It translates to CASSIDRPVNAGKAFF.

This clone has a handful of counts. The V call is TRBV5-1, the J call TRBJ1-2; possible D gene TRBD1, 5 bases. V dropped 4 bases and J dropped 8 bases, with 12 bases sitting between them. The CDR3 runs 12 residues. Germline CDR1 is SGHRS and CDR2 is YFSETQ. For the CDR3, the DNA is TGCGCCAGCAGCCTGACGGGGGGAGGCTACACCTTC. Translating it yields CASSLTGGGYTF.

This rearrangement joins TRBV5-6 to TRBJ1-2; 10 bases are a match to TRBD1. CDR1 and CDR2 from the germline V gene are SGHDT and YYEEEE. V lost 3 bases, J lost 7 bases, and 0 bases stayed unmatched. The CDR3 runs to 12 residues. This CDR3 reads CASSWDRGGYTF. The DNA of the CDR3 is TGTGCCAGCAGCTGGGACAGGGGTGGCTACACCTTC.

The V gene is TRBV6-6, the J gene TRBJ1-1, with a tentative D call TRBD1 (6 bases). The V end was cut by 4 bases, the J end by 3 bases, with 9 bases between. Germline CDR1 MNHNY, CDR2 SVGAGI (reference sequence). The CDR3 is 13 residues long. As DNA, the CDR3 is TGTGCCAGCAGTTTAAGACAGGACACTGAAGCTTTCTTT. This translates into CASSLRQDTEAFF.

This chain joins TRBV7-9 and TRBJ2-2; 10 nucleotides match TRBD2. Germline loops: CDR1 SEHNR, CDR2 FQNEAQ (reference sequence). The CDR3 extends over 15 amino acids. Losses at the gene ends were 6 bases for V and 6 bases for J; bases not matched to a gene: 7. CDR3 DNA: TGTGCCAGCAGTCTCAGCGGGAGGGCCCCCGGGGAGCTGTTTTTT. As protein: CASSLSGRAPGELFF.

This clone has a count of ten or more. V usage is TRBV5-1 and J usage is TRBJ2-7; D might be TRBD2 (5 bases). This CDR3 contains 14 residues. The ends were cut back, 6 bases at V and 2 bases at J, with 15 bases in the middle. Germline loops: CDR1 SGHRS, CDR2 YFSETQ. The CDR3 loop is CASMPGSLTYEQYF. The CDR3 bases are TGCGCCAGCATGCCGGGGAGTCTCACCTACGAGCAGTACTTC.

The CDR3 here is CASSPSTNSYNEQFF. The DNA of the CDR3 is TGTGCCAGCAGCCCATCGACAAATTCCTACAATGAGCAGTTCTTC. J is TRBJ2-1 and V is TRBV27, with D unresolved. The CDR3 consists of 15 residues. Between the trimmed V and J ends, which lost 6 bases and 1 base, there was a span of 13 bases. Germline-derived CDR1 and CDR2 are MNHEY and SMNVEV (reference sequence).

The chain links TRBV5-1 to TRBJ2-1; a possible D gene is TRBD2 (6 bases). The V gene lost 0 bases and the J gene lost 0 bases, with 7 bases spanning the gap. From germline, CDR1 is SGHRS and CDR2 YFSETQ. The CDR3 spans 15 residues. CDR3: CASSLGGVSYNEQFF. CDR3 nucleotide sequence: TGCGCCAGCAGCTTGGGCGGGGTCTCCTACAATGAGCAGTTCTTC.

The chain has TRBV5-6 and TRBJ2-1; D perhaps matches TRBD2 (6 bases). V lost 4 bases, J lost 7 bases, and 18 bases lay in between. The CDR3 covers 15 residues. The germline V gene has CDR1 SGHDT and CDR2 YYEEEE. DNA for the CDR3: TGTGCCAGCAGCCCGCTAGCGTTTCTTGAGAATGAGCAGTTCTTC. Protein: CASSPLAFLENEQFF.

The V gene is TRBV4-2, the J gene TRBJ2-2, with TRBD2 as a possible D gene (5 bases). Per germline, CDR1 LGHNA and CDR2 YNFKEQ. The germline V and J ends were trimmed by 4 bases and 3 bases, with 12 bases remaining between them. The length of the CDR3 is 15 residues. The CDR3 loop is CASSPEGTYTGELFF. The CDR3 nucleotides are TGTGCCAGCAGCCCCGAGGGCACTTACACCGGGGAGCTGTTTTTT.

This clone showed up just once. This chain connects TRBV13 to TRBJ2-1; weak D call: TRBD1 (6 bases). CDR3 length: 17 amino acids. The germline V gene has CDR1 PRHDT and CDR2 FYEKMQ (reference sequence). V was shortened by 4 bases and J by 2 bases, with 18 bases between the two germline ends. CDR3 nucleotides: TGTGCCAGCAGCTCACGTTACAGGGCGGTAACCTACAATGAGCAGTTCTTC. Amino acids: CASSSRYRAVTYNEQFF.

This clone was picked up many times. The chain links TRBV6-4 to TRBJ2-1, with 8 bases lining up with TRBD2. The V gene's germline CDR1 is MRHNA and CDR2 SNTAGT. V trimming: 4 bases; J trimming: 7 bases; junction bases outside the gene matches: 9. The CDR3 is 15 residues long. In nucleotides, the CDR3 is TGTGCCAGCAGTGGAGAAGCGGGAGAGGGGAATGAGCAGTTCTTC. Its translation is CASSGEAGEGNEQFF.

The chain joins TRBV9 to TRBJ2-7; TRBD1 matches at 7 bases. Per germline, CDR1 SGDLS and CDR2 YYNGEE. V dropped 3 bases and J dropped 4; count of bases not matched to a gene: 10. This CDR3 comprises 15 residues. CDR3 loop: CASSGQGAKKYEQYF. The CDR3 DNA reads TGTGCCAGCAGCGGACAGGGAGCTAAAAAGTACGAGCAGTACTTC.

This clone was counted a few times. V gene TRBV27 combines with J gene TRBJ1-6; maybe TRBD1 (5 bases). Germline CDR1 reads MNHEY; CDR2 reads SMNVEV (reference sequence). V was trimmed by 2 bases and J by 7 bases, leaving 12 bases between them. There are 15 residues in the CDR3. As DNA, the CDR3 is TGTGCCAGCAGTTTAAAGGGGCGCGTGAATTCACCCCTCCACTTT. It specifies CASSLKGRVNSPLHF.

The genes are TRBV27 and TRBJ1-1, with 9 bases fitting TRBD1. Germline values: CDR1 MNHEY, CDR2 SMNVEV (reference sequence). V was pared by 5 bases and J by 0 bases, with 7 bases of the junction left unmatched. The CDR3 is 16 residues long. CDR3 in amino acids: CASSTFGTGMNTEAFF. CDR3 nucleotide sequence: TGTGCCAGCAGTACCTTCGGGACAGGGATGAACACTGAAGCTTTCTTT.

This chain links TRBV5-1 with TRBJ1-1, with TRBD1 matching 8 bases. Losses at the gene ends were 4 bases for V and 4 bases for J; bases not matched to a gene: 9. Germline-derived CDR1 and CDR2 are SGHRS and YFSETQ. This CDR3 comprises 15 residues. CDR3 amino acids: CASSHPDRDGTEAFF. The CDR3 nucleotides are TGCGCCAGCAGCCACCCGGACAGGGACGGCACTGAAGCTTTCTTT. Based on the CDR3 plus reference TRBV5-1 and TRBJ1-1, the full variable domain is KAGVTQTPRYLIKTRGQQVTLSCSPISGHRSVSWYQQTPGQGLQFLFEYFSETQRNKGNFPGRFSGRQFSNSRSEMNVSTLELGDSALYLCASSHPDRDGTEAFFGQGTRLTVV.

The V gene is TRBV6-2 or TRBV6-3, the J gene TRBJ2-7; D gene ambiguous. Trimming left V 2 bases short and J 5 bases short, with 7 bases between. CDR1 is MNHEY, CDR2 SVGEGT, per germline. The CDR3 contains 12 residues. CDR3 nucleotide sequence: TGTGCCAGCAGTTACACCACAGACGAGCAGTACTTC. Its protein product is CASSYTTDEQYF.

The rearrangement uses TRBV5-5 and TRBJ1-2; D gene unclear. Germline V lookup: CDR1 SGHKS, CDR2 YYEKEE (reference sequence). V lost 2 bases and J lost 2, with 10 bases in between. There are 14 residues in the CDR3. The CDR3 sequence: CASSFGGLNYGYTF. The CDR3 region has the DNA TGTGCCAGCAGCTTTGGAGGGTTGAACTATGGCTACACCTTC.